What follows are 19 T cell receptor beta chains derived from one specimen sequenced in a study of control samples from healthy donors and cancer patients. Data came from immunoSEQ multiplex PCR; TCRdb stores just in-frame clones and leaves some out. Of about 73,000 clones in the sample, approximately 84% are singletons; the top ten hold about 4.2%. The sample consisted of blood. These receptors all come from a woman aged 45-60 years in good health.

The J gene is TRBJ1-2, the V gene TRBV28; TRBD1 matches 7 bases. CDR1 is MDHEN and CDR2 is SYDVKM in the germline V gene. CDR3 size: 13 residues. Trimming at V came to 8 bases and at J to 5 bases, leaving 8 bases not matched to a gene. CDR3 nucleotides: TGTGCCAGCCAGACAGGGTCAGGATATGGCTACACCTTC. This sequence encodes CASQTGSGYGYTF.

The V gene is TRBV24-1, the J gene TRBJ2-5; D is possibly TRBD1 (5 bases). The V end lost 5 bases, the J end lost 2 bases, and 8 bases lay between the germline ends. Germline V lookup: CDR1 KGHDR, CDR2 SFDVKD. This CDR3 is built from 13 residues. The CDR3 region is CATSGAGQETQYF. The CDR3 DNA reads TGTGCCACCAGTGGTGCAGGGCAAGAGACCCAGTACTTC.

This rearrangement joins TRBV24-1 to TRBJ2-2; 8 nucleotides agree with TRBD2. The CDR3 covers 16 residues. V was clipped by 3 bases and J by 1 base; unmatched bases: 3. Germline assignment: CDR1 KGHDR and CDR2 SFDVKD. CDR3 in amino acids: CATSDPGLENTGELFF. The CDR3 nucleotides read TGTGCCACCAGTGATCCGGGACTAGAGAACACCGGGGAGCTGTTTTTT.

The chain is built from TRBV30 and TRBJ1-1, with D hard to call. Trimming took 7 bases from V and 8 from J, leaving 14 bases between them. The CDR3 extends over 11 amino acids. CDR1 and CDR2 from the germline V gene are GTSNPN and SVGIG (reference sequence). CDR3: CAYGRFREAFF. CDR3 nucleotides: TGTGCCTATGGAAGGTTTAGGGAAGCTTTCTTT.

This clone was recorded a few times. V usage is TRBV4-1 and J usage is TRBJ2-2, with 8 bases fitting TRBD2. CDR3 size: 17 residues. Germline V gene lookup returns CDR1 MGHRA and CDR2 YSYEKL. The J segment lost 4 bases and the V segment lost 4 bases, leaving 11 bases of the junction unmatched. The CDR3 coding sequence is TGCGCCAGCAGCCCCACAATAGCGGGATTGCCCACCGGGGAGCTGTTTTTT. It encodes CASSPTIAGLPTGELFF.

The chain links TRBV7-9 to TRBJ2-3; TRBD1 agrees at 7 bases. CDR1 SEHNR and CDR2 FQNEAQ come from the germline V gene (reference sequence). CDR3 size: 17 residues. V dropped 5 bases and J dropped 0; count of bases not matched to a gene: 11. In DNA form, the CDR3 reads TGTGCCAGCAGCACCTGGGACAGCGACGCTAGCACAGATACGCAGTATTTT. This codes for CASSTWDSDASTDTQYF.

This clone was detected once. The chain carries TRBV12-3 or TRBV12-4 and TRBJ2-7; unclear D gene. V lost 3 bases to trimming and J lost 3 bases, with 6 bases between them. CDR3 size: 12 residues. The CDR3 DNA is TGTGCCAGCAGTTTTTCTGGCTACGAGCAGTACTTC. It is translated as CASSFSGYEQYF.

The rearrangement uses TRBV5-4 and TRBJ2-3, with D perhaps matching TRBD1 (5 bases). This CDR3 has 13 amino acids. The V end was cut by 1 base, the J end by 7 bases, with 10 bases between. Germline loops: CDR1 SGHNT, CDR2 YYREEE (reference sequence). The CDR3 is CASSLTDSYTQYF. The DNA for the CDR3 is TGTGCCAGCAGCTTGACCGACAGTTATACGCAGTATTTT. Looking up the rest from reference TRBV5-4 and TRBJ2-3 gives the full variable domain: ETGVTQSPTHLIKTRGQQVTLRCSSQSGHNTVSWYQQALGQGPQFIFQYYREEENGRGNFPPRFSGLQFPNYSSELNVNALELDDSALYLCASSLTDSYTQYFGPGTRLTVL.

This chain uses TRBV3-1 (or the pseudogene TRBV3-2) with TRBJ1-1; the D is unclear. The length of the CDR3 is 13 residues. Germline V gene sequence: CDR1 LGHDT, CDR2 YNNKEL (reference sequence). V was shortened by 4 bases and J by 6 bases, with 12 bases between the two germline ends. CDR3 nucleotide sequence: TGTGCCAGCAGCCGCTCCCACGGCGCTGAAGCTTTCTTT. This codes for CASSRSHGAEAFF.

The CDR3 DNA reads TGTGCCAGCAGCCAAGCCGGATGGGGGACTAGCGTTCACAATGAGCAGTTCTTC. Residues: CASSQAGWGTSVHNEQFF. The chain carries TRBV14 and TRBJ2-1, with 10 bases lining up with TRBD2. Trimming cost V 1 base and J 5 bases; bases outside gene matches: 11. The CDR3 has 18 residues. CDR1 is SGHDN and CDR2 is FVKESK in the germline V gene.

The V gene is TRBV5-4, the J gene TRBJ1-3; D ambiguous. Deletions cut 4 bases from V and 0 bases from J, with 17 bases between. CDR1 and CDR2 (germline): SGHNT, YYREEE (reference sequence). The length of the CDR3 is 17 residues. The DNA for the CDR3 is TGTGCCAGCAGCACATCGCCCGACCGGGGCTCTGGAAACACCATATATTTT. It translates to CASSTSPDRGSGNTIYF.

The J gene is TRBJ2-1, the V gene TRBV27; D gene unclear. The CDR3 runs 11 residues. Trimming removed 3 bases from V and 10 bases from J, with 7 bases in between. CDR1 MNHEY and CDR2 SMNVEV come from the germline V gene (reference sequence). The CDR3 DNA sequence: TGTGCCAGCAGTTTTTTAGGGGAGCAGTTCTTC. Protein product: CASSFLGEQFF.

This sequence joins TRBV19 and TRBJ1-6; D call uncertain. Germline values: CDR1 LNHDA, CDR2 SQIVND (reference sequence). There are 16 residues in the CDR3. V dropped 2 bases and J dropped 0 bases, with 8 bases sitting between them. Written as DNA, the CDR3 is TGTGCCAGTAGTATATTTGGGAGCTCCTATAATTCACCCCTCCACTTT. This codes for CASSIFGSSYNSPLHF.

J is TRBJ2-1 and V is TRBV5-6; no clear D. CDR3 length equals 12 residues. Trimming cost V 3 bases and J 10 bases, with 11 bases left between them. Germline-derived CDR1 and CDR2 are SGHDT and YYEEEE. CDR3 protein: CASSSLAREQFF. In DNA, the CDR3 is TGTGCCAGCAGCTCATTAGCCCGGGAGCAGTTCTTC. Supplemented by reference TRBV5-6 and TRBJ2-1, the full variable domain reads DAGVTQSPTHLIKTRGQQVTLRCSPKSGHDTVSWYQQALGQGPQFIFQYYEEEERQRGNFPDRFSGHQFPNYSSELNVNALLLGDSALYLCASSSLAREQFFGPGTRLTVL.

The chain combines TRBV28 with TRBJ2-1; 13 bases line up with TRBD2. The CDR3 consists of 16 residues. Per germline, CDR1 MDHEN and CDR2 SYDVKM. The trim removed 7 bases at V and 5 bases at J, leaving 8 bases unmatched. CDR3 sequence: CASTPRTSGRNNEQFF. The CDR3 DNA is TGTGCCAGCACGCCCCGGACTAGCGGGAGAAACAATGAGCAGTTCTTC.

The V call is TRBV14, the J call TRBJ2-3; D may correspond to TRBD1 or TRBD2 (5 bases each). CDR3 length equals 16 residues. The germline V and J ends were trimmed by 3 bases and 2 bases, with 15 bases remaining between them. Germline values: CDR1 SGHDN, CDR2 FVKESK. CDR3 region: CASSQPGPGYTDTQYF. The CDR3 DNA sequence: TGTGCCAGCAGCCAGCCGGGACCGGGGTACACAGATACGCAGTATTTT.

The CDR3 loop is CASSLTGQGSLDTSGRPGDTQYF. CDR3 in DNA: TGTGCCAGCAGCTTAACGGGACAGGGATCCCTAGATACTAGCGGGAGGCCGGGAGATACGCAGTATTTT. V usage is TRBV7-3 and J usage is TRBJ2-3, with TRBD2 matching over 12 bases. Germline lookup yields CDR1 SGHTA and CDR2 FQGTGA. The CDR3 is 23 amino acids. J was trimmed by 5 bases and V by 0 bases; bases with no gene match: 24.

The chain links TRBV6-4 to TRBJ2-7, with D unresolved. Germline CDR1 MRHNA, CDR2 SNTAGT. Trimming cost V 0 bases and J 2 bases, with 8 bases left between them. This CDR3 comprises 14 residues. CDR3 bases: TGTGCCAGCAGTGACTCAGGGTCGCCCTACGAGCAGTACTTC. It codes for CASSDSGSPYEQYF.

This sequence joins TRBV12-3 or TRBV12-4 and TRBJ1-5; no clear D gene. V lost 2 bases to trimming and J lost 11 bases, with 10 bases between them. This CDR3 contains 12 residues. The CDR3 spells CASSLSGVAQHF. DNA for the CDR3: TGTGCCAGCAGTTTAAGTGGAGTCGCCCAGCATTTT.